This T cell receptor (delta chain) is from a study of gamma-delta chains in newborns, infants, children. Study details: Microbial exposure reportedly drives polyclonal innate γδ T cell expansion after birth.

The CDR3 covers 19 residues. CDR1 is GEAIGNYY and CDR2 is EKD in the germline V gene. J gave up 0 bases and V 3 bases, and 10 bases lay outside the gene matches. With CATT, TCRdb re-called clones from the reads. The sample carries 10,000 to 13,000 delta-chain clones, around 8.3% recorded once. The source of this sequence is a child who was a newborn, infant or young child, either healthy, febrile or measles-vaccinated (not recorded which). Material: blood. J is TRDJ2 and V is TRDV2; 12 positions match TRDD3. CDR3 residues: CACDLVLGDTRALTAQLFF. In DNA, the CDR3 is TGTGCCTGTGACTTAGTACTGGGGGATACTCGGGCTTTGACAGCACAACTCTTCTTT.